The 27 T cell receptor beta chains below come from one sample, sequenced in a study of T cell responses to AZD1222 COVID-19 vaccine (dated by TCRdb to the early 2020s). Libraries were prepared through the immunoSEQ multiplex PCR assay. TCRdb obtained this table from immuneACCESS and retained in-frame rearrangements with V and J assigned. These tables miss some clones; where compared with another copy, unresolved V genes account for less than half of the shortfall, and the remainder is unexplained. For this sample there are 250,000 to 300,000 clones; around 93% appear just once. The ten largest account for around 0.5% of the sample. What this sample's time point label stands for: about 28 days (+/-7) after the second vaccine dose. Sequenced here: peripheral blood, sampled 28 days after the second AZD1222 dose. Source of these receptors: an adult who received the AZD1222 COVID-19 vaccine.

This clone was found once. The CDR3 here is CASLEGSLNTEAFF. The DNA for the CDR3 is TGTGCCAGCCTCGAGGGTTCCCTAAACACTGAAGCTTTCTTT. V usage is TRBV28 and J usage is TRBJ1-1; D gene unclear. This CDR3 is 14 amino acids long. Per germline, CDR1 MDHEN and CDR2 SYDVKM. V was cut by 8 bases and J by 2 bases, with 15 bases left in between. Drawing the rest from reference TRBV28 and TRBJ1-1, the complete variable domain is DVKVTQSSRYLVKRTGEKVFLECVQDMDHENMFWYRQDPGLGLRLIYFSYDVKMKEKGDIPEGYSVSREKKERFSLILESASTNQTSMYLCASLEGSLNTEAFFGQGTRLTVV.

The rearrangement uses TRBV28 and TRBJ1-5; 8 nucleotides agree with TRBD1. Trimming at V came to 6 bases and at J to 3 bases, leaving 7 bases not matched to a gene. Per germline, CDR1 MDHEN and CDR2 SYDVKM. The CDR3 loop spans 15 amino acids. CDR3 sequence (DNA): TGTGCCAGCAGCTTGGACAGGGCTAACAATCAGCCCCAGCATTTT. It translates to CASSLDRANNQPQHF.

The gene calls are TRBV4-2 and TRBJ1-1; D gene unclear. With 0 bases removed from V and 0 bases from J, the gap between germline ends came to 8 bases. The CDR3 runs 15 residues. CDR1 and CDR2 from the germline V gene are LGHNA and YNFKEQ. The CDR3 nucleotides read TGTGCCAGCAGCCAAGAGTCCACTCTGAACACTGAAGCTTTCTTT. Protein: CASSQESTLNTEAFF.

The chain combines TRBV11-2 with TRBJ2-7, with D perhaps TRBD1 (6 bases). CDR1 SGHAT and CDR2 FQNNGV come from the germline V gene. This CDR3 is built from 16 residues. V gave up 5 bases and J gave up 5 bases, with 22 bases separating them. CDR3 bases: TGTGCCAGCAGCGTCTCTCGGGGCAGGGGTGCCCACGAGCAGTACTTC. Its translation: CASSVSRGRGAHEQYF.

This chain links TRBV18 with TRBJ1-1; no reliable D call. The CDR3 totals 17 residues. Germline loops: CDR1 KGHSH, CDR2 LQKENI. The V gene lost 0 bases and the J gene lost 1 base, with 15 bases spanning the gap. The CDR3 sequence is CASSPPSARTANTEAFF. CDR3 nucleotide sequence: TGTGCCAGCTCACCACCATCGGCAAGAACAGCGAACACTGAAGCTTTCTTT.

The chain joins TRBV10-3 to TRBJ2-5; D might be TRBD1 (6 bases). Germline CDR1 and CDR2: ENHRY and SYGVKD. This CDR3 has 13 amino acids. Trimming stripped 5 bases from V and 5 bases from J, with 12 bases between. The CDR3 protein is CAISTGTRETQYF. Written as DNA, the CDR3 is TGTGCCATCAGTACCGGGACAAGGGAGACCCAGTACTTC.

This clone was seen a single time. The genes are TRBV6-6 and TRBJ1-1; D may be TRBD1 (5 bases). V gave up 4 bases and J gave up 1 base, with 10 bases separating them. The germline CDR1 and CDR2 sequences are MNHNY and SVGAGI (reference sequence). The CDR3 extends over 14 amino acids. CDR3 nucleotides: TGTGCCAGCAGTTGGGTAAGGGGGAACACTGAAGCTTTCTTT. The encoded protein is CASSWVRGNTEAFF.

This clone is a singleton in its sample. The CDR3 DNA sequence: TGTGCCAGCAGCCAAGGCCCGGCGGAACTCGGACCCCGGCTAGAGGAGTCCGAGCAGTACTTC. Its protein product is CASSQGPAELGPRLEESEQYF. V usage is TRBV3-1 (or the pseudogene TRBV3-2) and J usage is TRBJ2-7, with unresolved D. Germline CDR1 reads LGHDT; CDR2 reads YNNKEL (reference sequence). The CDR3 extends over 21 amino acids. Trimming shortened V by 1 base and J by 6 bases, and 34 bases separated the two germline ends.

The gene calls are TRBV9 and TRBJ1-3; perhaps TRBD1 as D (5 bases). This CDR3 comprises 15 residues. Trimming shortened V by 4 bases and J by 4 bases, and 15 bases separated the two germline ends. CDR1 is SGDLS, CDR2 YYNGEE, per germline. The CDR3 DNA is TGTGCCAGCAGCCCCCGGTTAGGGACGGGAAACACCATATATTTT. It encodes CASSPRLGTGNTIYF.

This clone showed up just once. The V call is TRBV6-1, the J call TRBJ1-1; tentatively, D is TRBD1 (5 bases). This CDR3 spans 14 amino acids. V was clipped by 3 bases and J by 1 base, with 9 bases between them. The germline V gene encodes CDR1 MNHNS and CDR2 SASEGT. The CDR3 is CASSDQGTNTEAFF. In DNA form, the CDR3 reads TGTGCCAGCAGTGACCAGGGCACGAACACTGAAGCTTTCTTT.

CDR3 nucleotides: TGTGCCAGCAGTGAAAGAGGGAGCCTAGAAACCTACGAGCAGTACTTC. The encoded protein is CASSERGSLETYEQYF. The J gene is TRBJ2-7, the V gene TRBV6-1; maybe TRBD2 (5 bases). Per germline, CDR1 MNHNS and CDR2 SASEGT. The V gene lost 2 bases and the J gene lost 2 bases, with 16 bases spanning the gap. The CDR3 has 16 amino acids.

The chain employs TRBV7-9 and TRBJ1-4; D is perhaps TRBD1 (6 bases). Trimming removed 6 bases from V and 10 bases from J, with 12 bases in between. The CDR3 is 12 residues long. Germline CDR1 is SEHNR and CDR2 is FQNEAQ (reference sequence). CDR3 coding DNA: TGTGCCAGCAGTTTCTCAGGGGCAAAACTGTTTTTT. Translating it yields CASSFSGAKLFF.

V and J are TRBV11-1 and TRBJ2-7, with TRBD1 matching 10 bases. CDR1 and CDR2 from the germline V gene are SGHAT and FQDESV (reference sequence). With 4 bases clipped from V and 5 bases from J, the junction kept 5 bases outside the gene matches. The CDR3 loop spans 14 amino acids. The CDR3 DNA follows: TGTGCCAGCAGCTCGCGGGACAGGGGCCACGAGCAGTACTTC. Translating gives CASSSRDRGHEQYF.

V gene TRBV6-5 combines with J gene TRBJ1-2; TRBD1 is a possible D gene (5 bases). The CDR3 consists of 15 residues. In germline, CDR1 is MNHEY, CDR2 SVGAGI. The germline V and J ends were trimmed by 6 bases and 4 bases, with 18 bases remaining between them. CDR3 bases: TGTGCCAGCAGGCCAAAAGGGGCGCAGGGCTATGGCTACACCTTC. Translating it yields CASRPKGAQGYGYTF.

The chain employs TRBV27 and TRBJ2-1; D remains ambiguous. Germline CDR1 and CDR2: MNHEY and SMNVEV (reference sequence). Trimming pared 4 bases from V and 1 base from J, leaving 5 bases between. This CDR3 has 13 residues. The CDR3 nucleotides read TGTGCCAGCAGTTCTATATCCTACAATGAGCAGTTCTTC. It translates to CASSSISYNEQFF.

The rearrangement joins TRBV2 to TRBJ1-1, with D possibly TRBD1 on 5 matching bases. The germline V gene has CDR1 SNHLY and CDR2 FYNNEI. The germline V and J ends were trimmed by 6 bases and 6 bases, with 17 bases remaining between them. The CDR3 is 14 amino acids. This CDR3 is CASRKGIAGSEAFF. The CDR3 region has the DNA TGTGCCAGCAGGAAGGGGATTGCAGGGTCTGAAGCTTTCTTT.

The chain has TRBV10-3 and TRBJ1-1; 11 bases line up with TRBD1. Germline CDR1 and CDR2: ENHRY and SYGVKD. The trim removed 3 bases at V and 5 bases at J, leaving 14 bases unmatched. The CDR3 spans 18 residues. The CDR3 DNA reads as TGTGCCATCAGTGACCGTCCGGGGACAGGGGGGGTTAAAACTGAAGCTTTCTTT. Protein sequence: CAISDRPGTGGVKTEAFF.

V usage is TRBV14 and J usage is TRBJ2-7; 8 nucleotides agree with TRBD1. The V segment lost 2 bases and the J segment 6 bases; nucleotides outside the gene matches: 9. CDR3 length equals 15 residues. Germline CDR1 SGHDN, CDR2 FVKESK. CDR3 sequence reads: CASSQFGQGAVEQYF. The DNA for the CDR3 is TGTGCCAGCAGCCAATTCGGCCAGGGGGCCGTCGAGCAGTACTTC.

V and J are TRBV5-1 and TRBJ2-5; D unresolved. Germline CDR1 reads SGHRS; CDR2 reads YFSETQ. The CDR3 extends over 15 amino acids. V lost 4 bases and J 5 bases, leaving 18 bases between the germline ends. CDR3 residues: CASSASNSLSETQYF. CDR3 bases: TGCGCCAGCAGCGCCAGTAATTCGCTCTCGGAGACCCAGTACTTC.

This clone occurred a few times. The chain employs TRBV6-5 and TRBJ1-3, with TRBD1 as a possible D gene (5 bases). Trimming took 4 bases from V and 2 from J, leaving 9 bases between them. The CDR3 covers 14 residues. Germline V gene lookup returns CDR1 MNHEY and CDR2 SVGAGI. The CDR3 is CASSFGTAGNTIYF. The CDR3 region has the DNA TGTGCCAGCAGTTTCGGGACGGCTGGAAACACCATATATTTT.

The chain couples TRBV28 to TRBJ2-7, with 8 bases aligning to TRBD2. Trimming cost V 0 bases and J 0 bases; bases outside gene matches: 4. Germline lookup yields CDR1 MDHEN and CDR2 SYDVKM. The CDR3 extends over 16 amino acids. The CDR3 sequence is CASSLWGSGASYEQYF. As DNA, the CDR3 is TGTGCCAGCAGTTTATGGGGTAGCGGGGCCTCCTACGAGCAGTACTTC.

The CDR3 spells CSASDRGQETQYF. The DNA for the CDR3 is TGCAGTGCTAGTGACAGGGGGCAGGAGACCCAGTACTTC. The genes are TRBV20-1 and TRBJ2-5; TRBD1 matches at 10 bases. V lost 3 bases, J lost 5 bases, and 3 bases stayed unmatched. Looked up from germline, CDR1 is DFQATT and CDR2 is SNEGSKA (reference sequence). CDR3 length: 13 residues.

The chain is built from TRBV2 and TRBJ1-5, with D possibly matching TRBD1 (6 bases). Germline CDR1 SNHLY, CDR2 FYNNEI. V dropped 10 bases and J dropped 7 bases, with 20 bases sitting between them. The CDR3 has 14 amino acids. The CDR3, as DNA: TGTGCCATCCGGACAGCGTCCGGAGGACAGCCCCAGCATTTT. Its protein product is CAIRTASGGQPQHF.

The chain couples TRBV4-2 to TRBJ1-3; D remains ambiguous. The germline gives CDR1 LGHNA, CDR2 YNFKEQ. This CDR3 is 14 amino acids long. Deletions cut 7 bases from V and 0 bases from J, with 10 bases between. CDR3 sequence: CASTTGSSGNTIYF. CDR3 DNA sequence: TGTGCCAGCACGACCGGTAGCTCTGGAAACACCATATATTTT.

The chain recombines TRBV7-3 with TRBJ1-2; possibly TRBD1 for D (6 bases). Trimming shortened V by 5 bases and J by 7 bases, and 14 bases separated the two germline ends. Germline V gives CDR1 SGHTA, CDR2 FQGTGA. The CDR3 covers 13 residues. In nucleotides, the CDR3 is TGTGCCAGCAGCCCGGACAGAGAGGGTGGCTACACCTTC. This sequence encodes CASSPDREGGYTF. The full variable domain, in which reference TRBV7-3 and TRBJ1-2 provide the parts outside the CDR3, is GAGVSQTPSNKVTEKGKYVELRCDPISGHTALYWYRQSLGQGPEFLIYFQGTGAADDSGLPNDRFFAVRPEGSVSTLKIQRTERGDSAVYLCASSPDREGGYTFGSGTRLTVV.

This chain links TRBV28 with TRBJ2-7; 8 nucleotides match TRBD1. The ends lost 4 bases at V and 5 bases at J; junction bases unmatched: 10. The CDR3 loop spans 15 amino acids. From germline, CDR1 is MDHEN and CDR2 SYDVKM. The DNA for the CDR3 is TGTGCCAGCAGTTCCTCGGACAGGGATAGCCACGAGCAGTACTTC. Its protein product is CASSSSDRDSHEQYF.

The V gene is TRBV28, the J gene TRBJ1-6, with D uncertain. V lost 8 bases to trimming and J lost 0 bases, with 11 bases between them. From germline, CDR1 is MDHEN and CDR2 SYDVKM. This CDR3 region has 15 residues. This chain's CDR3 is CASHPASSYNSPLHF. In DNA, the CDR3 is TGTGCCAGCCACCCAGCGAGCTCCTATAATTCACCCCTCCACTTT.